The clone carrying this T cell receptor (beta chain) counts as medium-sized (0.01 to 0.1%). Its antigen is undetermined. CDR1 is SEHNR and CDR2 is FQNEAQ in the germline V gene (reference sequence). This CDR3 contains 15 residues. V shed 3 bases and J shed 1 base, with 12 bases lying between them. The sample is drawn from a study of neoadjuvant anti-PD-1 for oral cavity cancer. Broader study findings: TCR analyses covered only a few patients per response group.

Time point indicated: after neoadjuvant nivolumab, at surgical resection. Only in-frame clones appear in the TCRdb table, and some are missing; sequencing was by immunoSEQ multiplex PCR. The sample has 9,600 or so clones; over 65% are singletons. This clonotype originated in a person aged 35 to 85 with oral cavity squamous cell carcinoma. The chain joins TRBV7-9 to TRBJ1-1; D is ambiguous. The sequencing here drew on PBMCs, taken after nivolumab (anti-PD-1) treatment. The CDR3 region has the DNA TGTGCCAGCAGCTTGGATGCCAGAACGAACACTGAAGCTTTCTTT. This sequence encodes CASSLDARTNTEAFF.